This T cell receptor (beta chain) comes out of a study of OX40 agonist ivuxolimab in advanced cancers. On the study more broadly: Patients treated during dose escalation were battling hepatocellular carcinoma, melanoma, renal cell or head and neck cancer.

TCRdb's table, derived via immunoSEQ multiplex PCR, lists solely in-frame clones and lacks some. This table has approximately 82,000 clones, about 87% appearing once. Study-level results: Nonresponders included some who also had low normalized T-cell clonal expansion. With doses of 0.1 to 3.0 mg/kg, CD4+ and CD8+ blood T cells had undergone clonal expansion by week 6.

Systemic immunosuppression or a history of autoimmune disease excluded patients. The CDR3 extends over 13 amino acids. Trimming took off 5 bases at V and 4 bases at J, with 11 bases between the two ends. Per the germline V gene, CDR1 is SSHAT and CDR2 is FNYEAQ (reference sequence). About this clone itself: Its antigen is still unknown.

The chain joins TRBV7-7 to TRBJ2-5; D not resolved. The TCR comes from an adult with an advanced solid tumor such as melanoma, head and neck, liver or kidney cancer. The starting material was CD4+ or CD8+ T cells sorted from blood, obtained in a trial of the OX40 agonist ivuxolimab. The CDR3 is CASSTDWGETQYF. CDR3 nucleotides: TGTGCCAGCAGCACTGACTGGGGAGAGACCCAGTACTTC.